This T cell receptor beta chain is from a study of blood T cell repertoires in COVID-19. Across the study: PBMCs, B-cell-depleted T cells, or T cells provided the cDNA or gDNA that made up the material.

Participants were aged roughly 18 to 90 years, lived in 20 to 25 US areas, and enrolled virtually. Clinical history as reported by participants underpinned cohort assignment. The V end lost 4 bases, the J end lost 4 bases, and 14 bases lay between the germline ends. CDR1 is SGHTA, CDR2 FQGNSA, per germline. The CDR3 loop spans 15 amino acids. Per the authors' pipeline: Estimation of nucleated cell counts relied on the amplification of reference gene primers. The repertoire was sequenced with immunoSEQ multiplex PCR; TCRdb's copy has only in-frame clones and lacks some. V and J calls and clone size are copied from that table; D and trimming were computed from the DNA. The profile covers approximately 230,000 clones, with around 84% appearing a single time and about 1.7% taken by the ten largest.

V gene TRBV7-2 combines with J gene TRBJ2-1; tentatively, D is TRBD2 (6 bases). This receptor was identified in a man aged 40-49 years who had recovered from COVID-19. Sequenced sample: PBMCs or T cells enriched from blood (not recorded which). The CDR3 bases are TGTGCCAGCAGCTCTGGGACTGCGGGGTACAATGAGCAGTTCTTC. Translation gives CASSSGTAGYNEQFF.